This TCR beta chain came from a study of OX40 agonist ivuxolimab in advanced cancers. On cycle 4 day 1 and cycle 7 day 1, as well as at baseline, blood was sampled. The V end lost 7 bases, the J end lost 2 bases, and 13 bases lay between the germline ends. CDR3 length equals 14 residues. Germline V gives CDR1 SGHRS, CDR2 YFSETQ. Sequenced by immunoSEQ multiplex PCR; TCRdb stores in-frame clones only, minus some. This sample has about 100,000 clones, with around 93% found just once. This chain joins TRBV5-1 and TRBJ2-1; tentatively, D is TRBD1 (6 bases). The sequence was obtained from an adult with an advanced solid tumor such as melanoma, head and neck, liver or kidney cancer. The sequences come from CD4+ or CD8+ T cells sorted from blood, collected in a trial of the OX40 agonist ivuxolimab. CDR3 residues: CASRFRDTYNEQFF. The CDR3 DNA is TGCGCCAGCCGATTCCGGGACACCTACAATGAGCAGTTCTTC.